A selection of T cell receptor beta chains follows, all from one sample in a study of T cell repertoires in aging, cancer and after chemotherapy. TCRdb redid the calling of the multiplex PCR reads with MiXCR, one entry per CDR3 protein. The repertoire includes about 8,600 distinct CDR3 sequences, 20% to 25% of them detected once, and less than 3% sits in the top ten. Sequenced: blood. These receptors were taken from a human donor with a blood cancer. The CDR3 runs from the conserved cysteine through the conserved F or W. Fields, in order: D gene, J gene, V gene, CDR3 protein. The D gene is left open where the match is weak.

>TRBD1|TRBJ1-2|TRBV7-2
CASSLWGTGNDGYTF
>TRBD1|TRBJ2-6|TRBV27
CASSPSAGQVVSGANVLTF
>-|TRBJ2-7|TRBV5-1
CASSLDRAYEQYF
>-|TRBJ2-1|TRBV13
CASSEGGSYNEQFF
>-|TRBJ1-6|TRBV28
CASSLSPENSPLHF
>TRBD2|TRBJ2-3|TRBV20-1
CSALAGTSTDTQYF
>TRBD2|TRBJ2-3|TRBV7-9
CASSFSGRTDTQYF
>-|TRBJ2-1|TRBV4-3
CASSQGPEPNNEQFF
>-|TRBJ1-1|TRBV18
CASSPPNAGAPREAFF
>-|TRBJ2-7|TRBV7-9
CASSTSVEQYF
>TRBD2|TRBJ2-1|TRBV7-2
CASSLVGGGTNNEQFF
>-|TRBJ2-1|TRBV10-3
CAISFRTIPVGEQFF
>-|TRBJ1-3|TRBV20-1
CSASRGGSRSANTIYF
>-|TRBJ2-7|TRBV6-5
CASSPGYPPPYEQYF
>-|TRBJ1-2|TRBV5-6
CASSLGVSGYTF
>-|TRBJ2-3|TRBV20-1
CSATTGTPWDTQYF
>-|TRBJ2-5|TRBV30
CAWTKLASETQYF
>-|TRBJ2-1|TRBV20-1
CSARAPANEQFF
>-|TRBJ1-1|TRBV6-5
CASSQGGGEAFF
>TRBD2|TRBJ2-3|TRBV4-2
CASSQELSGGADTQYF
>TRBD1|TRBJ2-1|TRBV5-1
CASSRDRIYNEQFF
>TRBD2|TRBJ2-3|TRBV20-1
CSARGGLAGESTDTQYF
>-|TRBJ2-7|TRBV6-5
CASSYGAGDGEQYF
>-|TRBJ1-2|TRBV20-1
CSATRSDTDSYGYTF
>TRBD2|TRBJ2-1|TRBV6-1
CASRSGTSGGYNEQFF
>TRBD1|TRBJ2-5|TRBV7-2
CASSPRTGQETQYF
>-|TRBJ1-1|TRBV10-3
CAISGRDGGTEAFF
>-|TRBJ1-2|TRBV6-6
CASSPGRGGYTF
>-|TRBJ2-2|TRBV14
CASSYLYANTGELFF
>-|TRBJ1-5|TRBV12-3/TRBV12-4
CASSFGDYSNQPQHF
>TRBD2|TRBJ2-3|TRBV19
CASSWGQGVGLAGVGSTDTQYF
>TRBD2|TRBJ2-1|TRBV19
CASSMGLAGGGQFF
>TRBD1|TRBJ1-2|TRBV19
CASSIERQGAEGYTF